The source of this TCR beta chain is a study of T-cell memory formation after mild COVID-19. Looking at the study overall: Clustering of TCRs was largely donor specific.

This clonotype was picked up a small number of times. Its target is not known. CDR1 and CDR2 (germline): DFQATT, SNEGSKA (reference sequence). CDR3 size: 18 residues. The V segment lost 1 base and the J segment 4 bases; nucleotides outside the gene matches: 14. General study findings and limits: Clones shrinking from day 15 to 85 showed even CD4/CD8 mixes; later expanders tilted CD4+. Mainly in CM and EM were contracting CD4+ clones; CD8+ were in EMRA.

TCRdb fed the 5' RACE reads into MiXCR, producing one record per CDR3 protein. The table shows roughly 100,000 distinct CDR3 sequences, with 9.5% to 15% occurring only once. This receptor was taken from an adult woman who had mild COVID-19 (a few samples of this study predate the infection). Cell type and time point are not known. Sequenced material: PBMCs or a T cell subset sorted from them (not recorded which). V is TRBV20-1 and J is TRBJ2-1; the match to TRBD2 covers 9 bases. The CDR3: CSARAYGGAGGTYNEQFF. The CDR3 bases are TGCAGTGCTAGAGCTTACGGTGGAGCGGGAGGTACTTACAATGAGCAGTTCTTC.